This note documents a single T cell receptor beta chain sequence. Sequence at one end of the junction differs from germline and may be a read error. Within the sample, other DNA sequences also encode this same CDR3. These data belong to a study of blood T cell repertoires in COVID-19. For the study at large: The United States, Italy and Spain provided the acute and convalescent COVID-19 samples.

The protocol was immunoSEQ multiplex PCR, while the TCRdb copy is restricted to in-frame clones and leaves out a portion. This sample has around 94,000 clones, with around 80% found just once. Germline CDR1 is SNHLY and CDR2 is FYNNEI. This CDR3 is 14 amino acids long. The sequence was obtained from a man between 60 and 75 years old with active or convalescent COVID-19. Sequencing input: peripheral blood. The genes are TRBV2 and TRBJ1-2; D is unclear. CDR3 region: CASSRDEGNYGYTF. Here the CDR3 DNA reads TGCGCCAGCAGCCGAGATGAGGGTAACTATGGCTACACCTTC.